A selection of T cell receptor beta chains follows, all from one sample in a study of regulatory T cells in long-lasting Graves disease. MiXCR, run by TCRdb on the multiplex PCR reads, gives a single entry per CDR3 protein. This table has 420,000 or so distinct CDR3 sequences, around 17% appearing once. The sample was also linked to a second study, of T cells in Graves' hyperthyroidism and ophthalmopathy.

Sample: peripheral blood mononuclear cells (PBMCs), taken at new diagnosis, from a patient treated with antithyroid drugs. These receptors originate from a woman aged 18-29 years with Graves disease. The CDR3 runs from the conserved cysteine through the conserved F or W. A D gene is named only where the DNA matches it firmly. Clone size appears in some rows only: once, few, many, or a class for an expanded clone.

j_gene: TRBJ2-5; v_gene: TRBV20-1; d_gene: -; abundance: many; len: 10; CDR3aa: CSARAETQYF; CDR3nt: TGCAGTGCTAGAGCAGAGACCCAGTACTTC
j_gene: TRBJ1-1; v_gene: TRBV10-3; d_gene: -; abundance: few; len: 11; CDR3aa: CAITSNTEAFF; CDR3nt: TGTGCCATCACCTCAAACACCGAAGCTTTCTTT
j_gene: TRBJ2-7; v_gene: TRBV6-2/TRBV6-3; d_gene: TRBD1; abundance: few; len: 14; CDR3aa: CASSYGTAAYEQYF; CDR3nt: TGTGCCAGCAGTTACGGGACAGCCGCCTATGAGCAGTACTTC
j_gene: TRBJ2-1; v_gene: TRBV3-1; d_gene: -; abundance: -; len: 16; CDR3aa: CASSRDETGRYNEQFF; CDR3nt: TGTGCCAGCAGCCGAGATGAGACAGGGAGGTACAATGAGCAGTTCTTC
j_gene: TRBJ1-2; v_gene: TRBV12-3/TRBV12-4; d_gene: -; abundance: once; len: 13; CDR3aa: CASSFVSFYGYTF; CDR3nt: TGTGCCAGCAGTTTTGTGTCTTTCTATGGCTACACCTTC
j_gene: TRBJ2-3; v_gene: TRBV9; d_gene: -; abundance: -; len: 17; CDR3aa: CASSPSAAGSSTDTQYF; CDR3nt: TGTGCCAGCAGCCCGTCGGCGGCGGGGTCTAGCACAGATACGCAGTATTTT
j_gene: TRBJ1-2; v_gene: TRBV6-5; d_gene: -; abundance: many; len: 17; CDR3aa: CASSYLGQGRINYGYTF; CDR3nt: TGTGCCAGCAGTTACCTCGGCCAAGGACGGATCAACTATGGCTACACCTTC
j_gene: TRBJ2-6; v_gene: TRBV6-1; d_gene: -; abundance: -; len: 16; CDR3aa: CASDYGALAGANVLTF; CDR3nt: TGTGCCAGCGATTATGGGGCATTGGCTGGGGCCAACGTCCTGACTTTC
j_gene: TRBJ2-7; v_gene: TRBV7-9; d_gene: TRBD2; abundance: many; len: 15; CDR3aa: CASSLDGGRSYEQYF; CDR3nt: TGTGCCAGCAGCTTAGATGGCGGGAGATCCTACGAGCAGTACTTC
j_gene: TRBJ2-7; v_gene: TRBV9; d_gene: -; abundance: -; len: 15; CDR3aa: CASSVGGRLSYEQYF; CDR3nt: TGTGCCAGCAGCGTAGGGGGTAGACTCAGTTACGAGCAGTACTTC
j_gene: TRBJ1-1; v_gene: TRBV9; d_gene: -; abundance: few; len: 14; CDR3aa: CASSVEPENTEAFF; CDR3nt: TGTGCCAGCAGCGTAGAGCCCGAGAACACTGAAGCTTTCTTT
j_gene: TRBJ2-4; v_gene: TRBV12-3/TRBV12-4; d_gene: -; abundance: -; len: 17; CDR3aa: CASSLRWAGLAKNIQYF; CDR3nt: TGTGCCAGCAGTTTGAGGTGGGCAGGACTAGCCAAAAACATTCAGTACTTC
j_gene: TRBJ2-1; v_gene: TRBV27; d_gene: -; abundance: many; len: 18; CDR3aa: CASSQRIRTRPTYNEQFF; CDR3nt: TGTGCCAGCAGTCAAAGGATCCGGACACGCCCGACCTACAATGAGCAGTTCTTC
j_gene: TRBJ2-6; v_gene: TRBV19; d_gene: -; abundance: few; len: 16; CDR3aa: CASTGLSSSGANVLTF; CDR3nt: TGTGCCAGTACCGGACTATCGAGCTCTGGGGCCAACGTCCTGACTTTC